This TCR beta chain originates from a study of T cells after yellow fever vaccination. Each CDR3 protein gets one entry after TCRdb re-called the 5' RACE reads with MiXCR. This table has a few hundred thousand distinct CDR3 sequences, roughly 7.5% appearing once. Trimming removed 0 bases at V and 9 bases at J, with 12 bases between. The CDR3 is 14 residues long. Germline-derived CDR1 and CDR2 are ENHRY and SYGVKD. This clonotype was counted ten times or more. The TCR sequence derives from a man between 18 and 29 years old who received the YFV17D yellow fever vaccine. Sequencing was performed on PBMCs, taken about 41 days after the first yellow fever vaccination. This chain uses TRBV10-3 with TRBJ1-5; possibly TRBD1 for D (5 bases). The CDR3 DNA reads TGTGCCATCAGTGAGTCCGGAGGGGTACGGCCCCAGCATTTT. It is translated as CAISESGGVRPQHF.